This T cell receptor (beta chain) was captured by sequencing in a study of blood T cell repertoires in COVID-19. The overall study: There were acute and convalescent COVID-19 samples, and they came from the United States, Italy and Spain. PBMCs, B-cell-depleted T cells, or T cells were the source of the cDNA or gDNA that made up the material.

CDR3 size: 14 residues. The V and J ends lost 0 bases and 4 bases respectively, with 10 bases between them. Germline assignment: CDR1 SGHDN and CDR2 FVKESK. Cohort placement rested on clinical history that participants reported themselves. Authors' analysis steps: Cell counts per sample came from amplifying reference gene primers. Profiling relied on immunoSEQ multiplex PCR, and the TCRdb table lists in-frame clones only, not all of them. D and trimming were read from the DNA, whereas the V and J calls and clone size are those reported in that table. Here the sample spans around 190,000 clones, around four fifths being singletons.

The chain has TRBV14 and TRBJ2-7; D may be TRBD1 (6 bases). The sequenced sample was PBMCs or T cells enriched from blood (not recorded which). The clonotype comes from a middle-aged man who had recovered from COVID-19. The CDR3 DNA follows: TGTGCCAGCAGCCAAGACTGGACAGAGTACGAGCAGTACTTC. Residues: CASSQDWTEYEQYF.